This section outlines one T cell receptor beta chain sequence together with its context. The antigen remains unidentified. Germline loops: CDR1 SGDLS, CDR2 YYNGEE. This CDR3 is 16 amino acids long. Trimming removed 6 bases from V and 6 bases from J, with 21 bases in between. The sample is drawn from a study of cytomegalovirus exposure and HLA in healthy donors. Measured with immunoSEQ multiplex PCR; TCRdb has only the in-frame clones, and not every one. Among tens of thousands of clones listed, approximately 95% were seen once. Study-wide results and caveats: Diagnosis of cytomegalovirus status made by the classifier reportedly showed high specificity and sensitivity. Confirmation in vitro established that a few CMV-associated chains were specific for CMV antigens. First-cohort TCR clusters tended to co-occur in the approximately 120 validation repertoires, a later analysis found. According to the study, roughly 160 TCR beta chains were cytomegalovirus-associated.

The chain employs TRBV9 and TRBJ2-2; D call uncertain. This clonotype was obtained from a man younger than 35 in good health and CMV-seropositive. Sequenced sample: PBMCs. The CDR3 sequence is CASMVVRMLDPGELFF. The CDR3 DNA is TGTGCCAGCATGGTTGTGAGGATGTTAGATCCCGGGGAGCTGTTTTTT.